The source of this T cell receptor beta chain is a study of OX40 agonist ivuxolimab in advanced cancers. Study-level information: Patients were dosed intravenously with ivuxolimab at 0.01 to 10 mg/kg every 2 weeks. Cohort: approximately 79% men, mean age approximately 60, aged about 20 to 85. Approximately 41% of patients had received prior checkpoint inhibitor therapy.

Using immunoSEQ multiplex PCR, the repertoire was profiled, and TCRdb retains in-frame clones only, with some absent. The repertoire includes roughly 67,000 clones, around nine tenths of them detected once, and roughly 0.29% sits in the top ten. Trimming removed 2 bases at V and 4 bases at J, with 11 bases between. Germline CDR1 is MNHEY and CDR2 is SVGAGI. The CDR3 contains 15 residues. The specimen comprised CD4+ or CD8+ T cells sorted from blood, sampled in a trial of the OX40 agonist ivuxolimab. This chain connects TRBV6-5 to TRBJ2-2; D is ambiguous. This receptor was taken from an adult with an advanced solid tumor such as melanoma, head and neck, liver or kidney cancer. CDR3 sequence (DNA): TGTGCCAGCAGTTACGGGGTAGTTGGCACCGGGGAGCTGTTTTTT. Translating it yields CASSYGVVGTGELFF.